This T cell receptor beta chain came from a study of cytomegalovirus exposure and HLA in healthy donors. As for the study in general: The same platform was used for the 95 to 150 validation repertoires and the roughly 700 first-cohort repertoires, a later analysis reported. Study-wide results and caveats: The classifier reportedly diagnosed cytomegalovirus status with high sensitivity and specificity. Most observed TCR sequences were rare, whereas some public TCRs were detected in many donors.

With 2 bases removed from V and 1 base from J, the gap between germline ends came to 8 bases. The CDR3 runs 14 residues. In germline, CDR1 is MNHEY, CDR2 SVGAGI. Comments on this clone: The antigen is not known.

Clones were read by immunoSEQ multiplex PCR, and TCRdb kept only the in-frame ones, dropping some. This table has a few hundred thousand clones, 70% to 90% appearing once. The sequence came from a man younger than 45 in good health and CMV-seronegative. The rearrangement links TRBV6-5 to TRBJ1-1; D is perhaps TRBD1 (5 bases). The sequenced material came from PBMCs. The DNA of the CDR3 is TGTGCCAGCAGTTACAAGGGGCAGAACACTGAAGCTTTCTTT. Translation: CASSYKGQNTEAFF.